These 31 T cell receptor beta chains share one sample of origin, sequenced in a study of cytomegalovirus exposure and HLA in healthy donors. PCR employed 60 Vbeta and 13 Jbeta primers. Clones were read by immunoSEQ multiplex PCR, and TCRdb kept only the in-frame ones, dropping some. The top ten clones hold roughly 1% of a sample with about 160,000 clones, 80% to 85% of them seen once. The source material was PBMCs. All receptors come from a man under 40 in good health and CMV-seronegative.

The chain carries TRBV11-3 and TRBJ1-1; D call uncertain. Germline CDR1 reads SGHNT; CDR2 reads YENEEA. This CDR3 is built from 15 residues. The V and J ends lost 0 bases and 1 base respectively, with 9 bases between them. CDR3 loop: CASSLDRRRNTEAFF. In nucleotides, the CDR3 is TGTGCCAGCAGCTTAGACAGACGGAGGAACACTGAAGCTTTCTTT.

J is TRBJ2-1 and V is TRBV12-5, with 10 bases matching TRBD2. Trimming removed 6 bases from V and 4 bases from J; junction bases left unmatched: 3. This CDR3 has 14 amino acids. The germline CDR1 and CDR2 sequences are LGHNT and FRNRAP. CDR3 in amino acids: CASGRTSGYNEQFF. The CDR3 DNA follows: TGTGCTAGTGGCCGGACTAGCGGATACAATGAGCAGTTCTTC.

This chain uses TRBV6-5 with TRBJ2-7; 11 bases line up with TRBD1. V shed 0 bases and J 6 bases; nucleotides not matched to a gene: 4. Germline CDR1 and CDR2: MNHEY and SVGAGI. This CDR3 contains 15 residues. The CDR3 region is CASSYSGQGASEQYF. CDR3 sequence (DNA): TGTGCCAGCAGTTACTCTGGACAGGGGGCGTCCGAGCAGTACTTC.

The genes are TRBV7-9 and TRBJ1-1; perhaps TRBD1 as D (5 bases). CDR3 length equals 16 residues. Germline CDR1 reads SEHNR; CDR2 reads FQNEAQ (reference sequence). The germline V and J ends were trimmed by 7 bases and 4 bases, with 22 bases remaining between them. The CDR3 DNA reads TGTGCCAGCAAGCTTTGGGGAGGCAGGGTGATCACTGAAGCTTTCTTT. Its protein product is CASKLWGGRVITEAFF. The variable domain in full, with the rest retrieved from reference TRBV7-9 and TRBJ1-1, is DTGVSQNPRHKITKRGQNVTFRCDPISEHNRLYWYRQTLGQGPEFLTYFQNEAQLEKSRLLSDRFSAERPKGSFSTLEIQRTEQGDSAMYLCASKLWGGRVITEAFFGQGTRLTVV.

The chain has TRBV5-6 and TRBJ1-5, with D perhaps matching TRBD1 (5 bases). Germline V lookup: CDR1 SGHDT, CDR2 YYEEEE. The germline V and J ends were trimmed by 4 bases and 4 bases, with 15 bases remaining between them. The CDR3 length is 15 residues. The CDR3 here is CASSNWGDGNQPQHF. DNA for the CDR3: TGTGCCAGCAGCAATTGGGGCGACGGAAATCAGCCCCAGCATTTT.

The rearrangement joins TRBV18 to TRBJ2-3; 7 nucleotides match TRBD1. The CDR3 length is 16 residues. CDR1 and CDR2 from the germline V gene are KGHSH and LQKENI. Germline trimming cut 6 bases from V and 3 bases from J; bases unmatched to any gene: 12. The CDR3 region has the DNA TGTGCCAGCTCTCCCAAGCAGGGGGTTACAACAGATACGCAGTATTTT. As protein: CASSPKQGVTTDTQYF. The variable domain in full, completed from reference TRBV18 and TRBJ2-3, reads NAGVMQNPRHLVRRRGQEARLRCSPMKGHSHVYWYRQLPEEGLKFMVYLQKENIIDESGMPKERFSAEFPKEGPSILRIQQVVRGDSAAYFCASSPKQGVTTDTQYFGPGTRLTVL.

This clone was seen a handful of times. V usage is TRBV19 and J usage is TRBJ1-5; D possibly corresponds to TRBD1 (5 bases). The V and J ends lost 8 bases and 0 bases respectively, with 17 bases between them. The germline V gene encodes CDR1 LNHDA and CDR2 SQIVND (reference sequence). This CDR3 has 16 amino acids. As DNA, the CDR3 is TGTGCCAGTTGTGGCAGGGCCCTCTATAGCAATCAGCCCCAGCATTTT. Its translation is CASCGRALYSNQPQHF.

A few counts support this clone. The chain combines TRBV5-1 with TRBJ1-5, with 9 bases lining up with TRBD1. This CDR3 is built from 17 residues. Germline V lookup: CDR1 SGHRS, CDR2 YFSETQ. J gave up 5 bases and V 2 bases, and 11 bases lay outside the gene matches. The CDR3: CASSLGPLGQGDQPQHF. DNA of the CDR3: TGCGCCAGCAGCTTAGGGCCTTTGGGACAGGGAGATCAGCCCCAGCATTTT.

The chain recombines TRBV19 with TRBJ1-1; 9 bases are a match to TRBD1. CDR1 and CDR2 from the germline V gene are LNHDA and SQIVND (reference sequence). The CDR3 runs to 16 residues. Trimming took 4 bases from V and 0 from J; bases not matched to a gene: 6. The CDR3, as DNA: TGTGCCAGTAGTACCTCGGGACAGGGACTGAACACTGAAGCTTTCTTT. The encoded protein is CASSTSGQGLNTEAFF.

This CDR3 reads CASSERGANEKLFF. CDR3 nucleotides: TGTGCCAGCAGTGAACGGGGGGCGAATGAAAAACTGTTTTTT. The chain carries TRBV2 and TRBJ1-4; maybe TRBD1 (6 bases). Germline V gene lookup returns CDR1 SNHLY and CDR2 FYNNEI. The CDR3 length is 14 residues. The germline V and J ends were trimmed by 2 bases and 5 bases, with 9 bases remaining between them.

There are a few counts of this clone. The identical CDR3 is also encoded by other nucleotide sequences in the sample. The chain couples TRBV6-5 to TRBJ2-1; 10 positions match TRBD2. This CDR3 region has 15 residues. J was trimmed by 2 bases and V by 2 bases; bases with no gene match: 0. Germline V lookup: CDR1 MNHEY, CDR2 SVGAGI. Written as DNA, the CDR3 is TGTGCCAGCAGTTACCTAGCGGGAGCCTACAATGAGCAGTTCTTC. It codes for CASSYLAGAYNEQFF.

V gene TRBV4-1 combines with J gene TRBJ2-5; D call uncertain. The end of the DNA aligns better with TRBJ2-7, so the J call may be wrong. The CDR3 spans 13 residues. Looked up from germline, CDR1 is MGHRA and CDR2 is YSYEKL. The CDR3 spells CASSQEGVSEQYF. CDR3 nucleotides: TGCGCCAGCAGCCAAGAAGGCGTGAGCGAGCAGTACTTC.

The chain uses TRBV6-5 and TRBJ2-7; a possible D gene is TRBD1 (6 bases). The CDR3 is 15 amino acids. The V gene lost 5 bases and the J gene lost 3 bases, with 17 bases spanning the gap. Germline CDR1 reads MNHEY; CDR2 reads SVGAGI. The CDR3 sequence: CASSRGTGSLYEQYF. The CDR3 region has the DNA TGTGCCAGCAGTAGGGGGACGGGGAGTCTCTACGAGCAGTACTTC.

This clone turned up a few times. The V call is TRBV6-6, the J call TRBJ2-5, with 8 positions matching TRBD2. This CDR3 comprises 14 residues. The germline V gene encodes CDR1 MNHNY and CDR2 SVGAGI (reference sequence). V lost 5 bases, J lost 2 bases, and 4 bases stayed unmatched. CDR3 DNA: TGTGCCAGCAGTCCGGGGGGGCCACAAGAGACCCAGTACTTC. This translates into CASSPGGPQETQYF.

The rearrangement links TRBV6-1 to TRBJ2-5; 7 nucleotides match TRBD1. The J segment lost 0 bases and the V segment lost 7 bases, leaving 5 bases of the junction unmatched. The CDR3 totals 14 residues. From germline, CDR1 is MNHNS and CDR2 SASEGT. The CDR3 bases are TGTGCCAGCACTCGGACAGGTAACCAAGAGACCCAGTACTTC. It yields the protein CASTRTGNQETQYF.

The chain couples TRBV19 to TRBJ2-5, with 13 bases aligning to TRBD2. Germline CDR1 LNHDA, CDR2 SQIVND (reference sequence). The length of the CDR3 is 14 residues. V was pared by 7 bases and J by 4 bases, with 3 bases of the junction left unmatched. For the CDR3, the DNA is TGTGCCAGTATGACTAGCGGGAGGAGAGAGACCCAGTACTTC. This gives the protein CASMTSGRRETQYF. Looking up the rest from reference TRBV19 and TRBJ2-5 gives the full variable domain: DGGITQSPKYLFRKEGQNVTLSCEQNLNHDAMYWYRQDPGQGLRLIYYSQIVNDFQKGDIAEGYSVSREKKESFPLTVTSAQKNPTAFYLCASMTSGRRETQYFGPGTRLLVL.

The chain uses TRBV7-2 and TRBJ1-3; 9 nucleotides match TRBD1. V trimming: 3 bases; J trimming: 4 bases; junction bases outside the gene matches: 7. Looked up from germline, CDR1 is SGHTA and CDR2 is FQGNSA. The CDR3 runs to 16 residues. The CDR3 sequence: CASSLGTGLVGNTIYF. In nucleotides, the CDR3 is TGTGCCAGCAGCTTGGGGACAGGGCTGGTCGGAAACACCATATATTTT.

The J gene is TRBJ2-1, the V gene TRBV6-4; 14 bases fit TRBD2. The J segment lost 5 bases and the V segment lost 10 bases, leaving 4 bases of the junction unmatched. Germline V CDR1 and CDR2: MRHNA, SNTAGT. There are 14 residues in the CDR3. Here the CDR3 reads CATGTSGGHNEQFF. CDR3 sequence (DNA): TGTGCCACCGGGACTAGCGGGGGACACAATGAGCAGTTCTTC.

This clone was seen only once. The V gene is TRBV11-2, the J gene TRBJ1-1; TRBD1 matches at 7 bases. Germline assignment: CDR1 SGHAT and CDR2 FQNNGV. This CDR3 has 14 residues. V lost 1 base and J lost 2; bases outside the gene matches: 1. The CDR3 reads CASSLGGGNTEAFF. In DNA form, the CDR3 reads TGTGCCAGCAGCTTAGGAGGGGGCAACACTGAAGCTTTCTTT.

The rearrangement joins TRBV7-2 to TRBJ1-5; TRBD1 matches 10 bases. Germline CDR1 SGHTA, CDR2 FQGNSA. This CDR3 is 14 amino acids long. The V and J ends lost 3 bases and 5 bases, in that order; junction bases with no gene match: 1. The CDR3 nucleotides read TGTGCCAGCAGCTTGACAGGGGGCGATCAGCCCCAGCATTTT. This gives the protein CASSLTGGDQPQHF. Together with reference TRBV7-2 and TRBJ1-5, the CDR3 gives the full variable domain: GAGVSQSPSNKVTEKGKDVELRCDPISGHTALYWYRQSLGQGLEFLIYFQGNSAPDKSGLPSDRFSAERTGGSVSTLTIQRTQQEDSAVYLCASSLTGGDQPQHFGDGTRLSIL.

The rearrangement joins TRBV14 to TRBJ1-2; D is undetermined. The V gene lost 0 bases and the J gene lost 8 bases, with 19 bases spanning the gap. CDR1 SGHDN and CDR2 FVKESK come from the germline V gene. This CDR3 contains 16 residues. The CDR3 reads CASSQEAASTRRGYTF. The CDR3 region has the DNA TGTGCCAGCAGCCAAGAAGCTGCCTCTACCAGGAGGGGCTACACCTTC.

This chain uses TRBV30 with TRBJ1-6, with D possibly being TRBD1 (5 bases). The germline V gene encodes CDR1 GTSNPN and CDR2 SVGIG (reference sequence). Trimming pared 4 bases from V and 9 bases from J, leaving 16 bases between. The CDR3 consists of 14 residues. Here the CDR3 reads CAWNIDGGSSPLHF. CDR3 bases: TGTGCCTGGAATATTGACGGGGGGTCTTCACCCCTCCACTTT. Full variable domain (outside the CDR3, taken from reference TRBV30 and TRBJ1-6): SQTIHQWPATLVQPVGSPLSLECTVEGTSNPNLYWYRQAAGRGLQLLFYSVGIGQISSEVPQNLSASRPQDRQFILSSKKLLLSDSGFYLCAWNIDGGSSPLHFGNGTRLTVT.

The rearrangement joins TRBV28 to TRBJ1-5; D perhaps matches TRBD1 (5 bases). Germline values: CDR1 MDHEN, CDR2 SYDVKM. V lost 3 bases and J lost 0, with 12 bases in between. This CDR3 has 16 amino acids. The DNA for the CDR3 is TGTGCCAGCAGTTTTTTCAGGGTTTATAGCAATCAGCCCCAGCATTTT. It specifies CASSFFRVYSNQPQHF.

The rearrangement links TRBV6-5 to TRBJ2-5, with TRBD2 matching 16 bases. CDR3 length: 15 amino acids. In germline, CDR1 is MNHEY, CDR2 SVGAGI. J gave up 10 bases and V 2 bases, and 4 bases lay outside the gene matches. This CDR3 reads CASSYGGTSGGVQYF. In DNA, the CDR3 is TGTGCCAGCAGTTACGGCGGGACTAGCGGGGGGGTCCAGTACTTC.

This clone was counted only a few times. The gene calls are TRBV5-1 and TRBJ2-5, with TRBD1 matching 7 bases. Germline CDR1 is SGHRS and CDR2 is YFSETQ. This CDR3 region has 14 residues. The ends lost 4 bases at V and 1 base at J; junction bases unmatched: 4. The CDR3, as DNA: TGCGCCAGCAGCGTGACAGGGATCCAAGAGACCCAGTACTTC. It encodes CASSVTGIQETQYF.

The chain couples TRBV18 to TRBJ2-6; D is unresolved. Germline-derived CDR1 and CDR2 are KGHSH and LQKENI. The CDR3 has 15 amino acids. V shed 3 bases and J shed 0 bases, with 6 bases lying between them. CDR3 bases: TGTGCCAGCTCACCCGGGTCCTCTGGGGCCAACGTCCTGACTTTC. This gives the protein CASSPGSSGANVLTF.

The chain joins TRBV6-1 to TRBJ1-2; tentative D call: TRBD1 (6 bases). Germline CDR1 reads MNHNS; CDR2 reads SASEGT. Trimming cost V 7 bases and J 3 bases, with 9 bases left between them. The CDR3 runs 12 residues. CDR3 sequence: CASIKGDYGYTF. The CDR3 coding sequence is TGTGCCAGCATTAAGGGGGACTATGGCTACACCTTC.

The table lists this clone with a count of one. The chain links TRBV7-9 to TRBJ2-5; D is unresolved. This CDR3 has 14 residues. V lost 1 base to trimming and J lost 1 base, with 7 bases between them. Germline V gives CDR1 SEHNR, CDR2 FQNEAQ (reference sequence). In DNA, the CDR3 is TGTGCCAGCAGCTTAGAGCGATTCCAAGAGACCCAGTACTTC. It codes for CASSLERFQETQYF.

V and J are TRBV7-9 and TRBJ1-3; no definite D call. Trimming took 3 bases from V and 4 from J, leaving 4 bases between them. CDR1 is SEHNR, CDR2 FQNEAQ, per germline (reference sequence). This CDR3 region has 12 residues. The CDR3 region has the DNA TGTGCCAGCAGCTTCATGGGAAACACCATATATTTT. It yields the protein CASSFMGNTIYF. The variable domain in full, with the rest retrieved from reference TRBV7-9 and TRBJ1-3, is DTGVSQNPRHKITKRGQNVTFRCDPISEHNRLYWYRQTLGQGPEFLTYFQNEAQLEKSRLLSDRFSAERPKGSFSTLEIQRTEQGDSAMYLCASSFMGNTIYFGEGSWLTVV.

The chain carries TRBV30 and TRBJ2-7; a possible D gene is TRBD2 (5 bases). Germline V gene sequence: CDR1 GTSNPN, CDR2 SVGIG (reference sequence). Trimming took 1 base from V and 4 from J, leaving 8 bases between them. This CDR3 has 12 amino acids. In nucleotides, the CDR3 is TGTGCCTGGAGTGCGGGGTTTTACGAGCAGTACTTC. Residues: CAWSAGFYEQYF.

CDR3: CSVLGLAGGYEQFF. The CDR3 DNA follows: TGCAGCGTTCTGGGACTAGCGGGGGGCTACGAGCAGTTCTTC. This chain joins TRBV29-1 and TRBJ2-1, with 15 nucleotides matching TRBD2. V shed 5 bases, J shed 10 bases, and the junction held 6 bases outside the gene matches. The CDR3 loop spans 14 amino acids. Germline V gene lookup returns CDR1 SQVTM and CDR2 ANQGSEA.